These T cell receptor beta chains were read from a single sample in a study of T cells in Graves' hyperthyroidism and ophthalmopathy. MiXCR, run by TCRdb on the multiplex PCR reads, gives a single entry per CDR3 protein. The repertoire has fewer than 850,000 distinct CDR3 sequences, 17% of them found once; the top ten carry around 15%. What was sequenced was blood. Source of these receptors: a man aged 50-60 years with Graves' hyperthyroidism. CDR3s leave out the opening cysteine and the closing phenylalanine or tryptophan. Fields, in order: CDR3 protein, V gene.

ASSLDRREQY,TRBV11-2
ASSPTTGVYNEQF,TRBV7-6
ASERTYQETQY,TRBV11-2
ASRPKGQGATETQY,TRBV3-1
ASSVQGANYGYT,TRBV6-1
ASRLFQGADGYT,TRBV7-9
ASSVGLSVADRSYNEQF,TRBV9
ASTGPGSNQPQH,TRBV19
ASSLWGKETQY,TRBV5-1
ASSDGAVSSYNEQC,TRBV6-1
SARSSTQPQH,TRBV20-1
ASSGLSGRAREQY,TRBV11-2
ASSQRTGSEPQH,TRBV12-3/TRBV12-4
ASSIRAGTEAF,TRBV19
ASSSRPGTQPQH,TRBV12-3/TRBV12-4
ASSLTFSNTGELF,TRBV7-9
AWSYGATGGDTIY,TRBV30
ASSLELAGGASYNEQF,TRBV5-1
ASTFFGVSNSPLH,TRBV2
SVETLAGGLTDTQY,TRBV29-1
ASRGGQGDNQPQH,TRBV6-1
ASSFVGRGDYEQY,TRBV28
SANPSGRAYNEQF,TRBV20-1
ASSIIGSIEAYNEQF,TRBV19
ASSDFKGEYEQY,TRBV6-4
ATSDLLRTGYGYT,TRBV24-1
ASSQNPPNEQF,TRBV3-1
ASSLGRASSYEQY,TRBV7-2
ASRDYRGSYNEQF,TRBV6-1
ASSQSGASGRNEQF,TRBV11-2
ASSSIDRTAYEQY,TRBV7-9
ASSSGPGALEQY,TRBV7-3
SVGLADRIPSPGELF,TRBV29-1
ASSYSGETYEQY,TRBV6-6
ASPRIKGSWDYGYT,TRBV7-6
ASSPTEGQGSYEQY,TRBV9
ASRDGQTNTEAF,TRBV6-1
ASSTGRNNQPQH,TRBV19
ASSLDGPQY,TRBV7-9
ASSSNLQQY,TRBV28
ASSVTGTGGPPDQPQH,TRBV19
AWLRQGANTEAF,TRBV30
ASSWGQGSVDEQF,TRBV5-6
ASSKTSGRGSNEQF,TRBV19
ASRRGAGGTYEQY,TRBV12-3/TRBV12-4
ASSGTDSYEQY,TRBV9